Reported below is one T cell receptor (beta chain). Germline CDR1 and CDR2: MDHEN and SYDVKM. This CDR3 spans 14 amino acids. Trimming took 6 bases from V and 0 from J, leaving 11 bases between them. This sample was taken from a study of low-dose radiotherapy and immunotherapy resistance in tumors. Overall study: A total of 6.5 Gy was given to Cohort 1 as 0.5 Gy per fraction every 2 weeks. 1 Gy per fraction was delivered to Cohort 2 every two weeks, for 13 Gy total over 26 weeks. Once cycle 1 day 1 began, patients took oral aspirin 300 mg daily for four cycles.

TRAV- and TRBV-specific primers were used for first-strand cDNA, which covered alpha and beta chains. Amplification of TCRs used a constant-region primer and V-primer adapter for around 20 PCR cycles. TCRdb reanalysed the reads using MiXCR and keeps one entry per CDR3 protein. Here the sample spans more than 50,000 distinct CDR3 sequences, 20% to 25% being singletons. The time point was: before trial treatment. Sequencing was performed on PBMCs, taken before treatment. The V call is TRBV28, the J call TRBJ1-1; D is ambiguous. This TCR was recovered from a male donor with prostate cancer. The DNA for the CDR3 is TGTGCCAGCAGATATGGCCGACTGAACACTGAAGCTTTCTTT. As protein: CASRYGRLNTEAFF. Full variable domain (rest looked up from reference TRBV28 and TRBJ1-1): DVKVTQSSRYLVKRTGEKVFLECVQDMDHENMFWYRQDPGLGLRLIYFSYDVKMKEKGDIPEGYSVSREKKERFSLILESASTNQTSMYLCASRYGRLNTEAFFGQGTRLTVV.